This T cell receptor (beta chain) was sequenced for a study of T cell responses to AZD1222 COVID-19 vaccine. Using immunoSEQ multiplex PCR, the repertoire was profiled, and TCRdb retains in-frame clones only, with some absent. The sample has under 150,000 clones, more than 85% seen once; the top ten hold 2.5% to 4%. Concerning this clone itself: The junction departs from germline at one end; a sequencing error may be responsible.

CDR1 is SGHRS and CDR2 is YFSETQ in the germline V gene. The CDR3 spans 15 residues. This sequence joins TRBV5-1 and TRBJ2-5; 7 nucleotides align to TRBD1. The sequencing here drew on peripheral blood, taken on day 0 of AZD1222 vaccination. This sequence originates from an adult in good health. The chain's CDR3 is CATSRTGTEEETQYF. In nucleotides, the CDR3 is TGCGCCACCAGCCGAACCGGGACAGAAGAAGAGACCCAGTACTTC.